The 26 T cell receptor beta chains below come from one sample, sequenced in a study of CD8 T cells in Susac syndrome. Random hexamers primed reverse transcription of about 0.45 to 1 ug RNA. TCRdb used MiXCR to reprocess the immunoSEQ multiplex PCR reads, holding one entry per CDR3 protein. The repertoire has about 120,000 distinct CDR3 sequences, around 95% of them found once; the top ten carry around 0.1%. What was sequenced was CD4+ T cells from PBMCs. Receptor source: a human donor in good health.

The V and J genes are TRBV2 and TRBJ2-4; no definite D call. CDR3 size: 15 residues. The V gene lost 3 bases and the J gene lost 0 bases, with 9 bases spanning the gap. Germline CDR1 is SNHLY and CDR2 is FYNNEI. The CDR3 DNA sequence: TGTGCCAGCAGTGATGGCTTGACAGCCAAAAACATTCAGTACTTC. This sequence encodes CASSDGLTAKNIQYF.

The chain links TRBV20-1 to TRBJ2-5; D might be TRBD2 (5 bases). Trimming took off 2 bases at V and 1 base at J, with 8 bases between the two ends. This CDR3 is 13 amino acids long. Germline V gene sequence: CDR1 DFQATT, CDR2 SNEGSKA (reference sequence). CDR3 in DNA: TGCAGTGCTAGAAGGACTTCCCAAGAGACCCAGTACTTC. This codes for CSARRTSQETQYF.

This rearrangement joins TRBV6-1 to TRBJ1-5; no definite D call. Germline assignment: CDR1 MNHNS and CDR2 SASEGT. This CDR3 spans 13 amino acids. V lost 2 bases, J lost 6 bases, and 8 bases lay in between. CDR3 sequence reads: CASSEIGSQPQHF. CDR3 DNA sequence: TGTGCCAGCAGTGAAATCGGGAGTCAGCCCCAGCATTTT.

This sequence joins TRBV3-1 and TRBJ2-7; TRBD2 aligns across 12 bases. The CDR3 has 16 residues. Germline V gene data show CDR1 as LGHDT and CDR2 as YNNKEL (reference sequence). V was clipped by 1 base and J by 6 bases; unmatched bases: 7. The CDR3 loop reads CASSQVRLAGAGEQYF. CDR3 DNA: TGTGCCAGCAGCCAAGTGAGACTAGCGGGAGCCGGCGAGCAGTACTTC.

The chain is built from TRBV27 and TRBJ1-2; 7 bases agree with TRBD1. Germline CDR1 and CDR2: MNHEY and SMNVEV (reference sequence). V was pared by 4 bases and J by 4 bases, with 12 bases of the junction left unmatched. The CDR3 length is 16 residues. The CDR3 is CASSSQGTLGGYGYTF. The CDR3 bases are TGTGCCAGCAGTTCACAGGGGACCTTGGGAGGCTATGGCTACACCTTC.

With regard to this clonotype: The junction and the germline gene differ at one end; a read error may be behind it. The chain employs TRBV7-3 and TRBJ2-7; D might be TRBD1 or TRBD2, each matching 5 bases. Germline CDR1 reads SGHTA; CDR2 reads FQGTGA. The CDR3 contains 15 residues. CDR3 in DNA: TGTGCCAGCAGCTTAATGGGGACCCCCTCCAACGAGCAGTACTTC. It codes for CASSLMGTPSNEQYF.

This clonotype showed up just a few times. This sequence joins TRBV7-9 and TRBJ2-7; TRBD2 might be the D (5 bases). V shed 1 base and J shed 2 bases, with 9 bases lying between them. The CDR3 is 14 amino acids. Per the germline V gene, CDR1 is SEHNR and CDR2 is FQNEAQ (reference sequence). CDR3 coding DNA: TGTGCCAGCAGCTTAGAGAGGGCAGCCTACGAGCAGTACTTC. Its translation is CASSLERAAYEQYF.

This chain uses TRBV15 with TRBJ1-5, with no clear D. Germline-derived CDR1 and CDR2 are LNHNV and YYDKDF (reference sequence). Trimming left V 1 base short and J 5 bases short, with 12 bases between. CDR3 length: 15 residues. The CDR3: CATSRGGSPYQPQHF. The CDR3 nucleotides read TGTGCCACCAGCAGAGGGGGATCCCCATATCAGCCCCAGCATTTT.

V and J are TRBV5-6 and TRBJ2-7; D possibly corresponds to TRBD1 (7 bases). Germline CDR1 reads SGHDT; CDR2 reads YYEEEE. The CDR3 length is 15 residues. V was trimmed by 0 bases and J by 4 bases, leaving 14 bases between them. The CDR3 is CASSLEQGGLYEQYF. The CDR3 coding sequence is TGTGCCAGCAGCTTGGAGCAGGGGGGTTTGTACGAGCAGTACTTC.

This chain links TRBV28 with TRBJ2-5; TRBD2 aligns across 13 bases. J was trimmed by 4 bases and V by 2 bases; bases with no gene match: 7. Germline lookup yields CDR1 MDHEN and CDR2 SYDVKM. The CDR3 extends over 17 amino acids. This CDR3 is CASSLARGLAGLETQYF. The CDR3 DNA follows: TGTGCCAGCAGTTTAGCCCGGGGACTAGCGGGATTAGAGACCCAGTACTTC.

CDR3 sequence (DNA): TGTGCCAGCAGCCAAGAACGGGCAATTCAGTACTTC. Its translation: CASSQERAIQYF. The chain joins TRBV3-1 to TRBJ2-4; no clear D. The ends were cut back, 0 bases at V and 10 bases at J, with 7 bases in the middle. Germline V gene sequence: CDR1 LGHDT, CDR2 YNNKEL (reference sequence). The CDR3 length is 12 residues.

This chain uses TRBV5-5 with TRBJ2-1; TRBD2 matches 7 bases. V lost 0 bases, J lost 4 bases, and 7 bases stayed unmatched. Germline V gives CDR1 SGHKS, CDR2 YYEKEE (reference sequence). The CDR3 consists of 16 residues. The CDR3 is CASSLETLREYNEQFF. The CDR3 DNA reads as TGTGCCAGCAGCTTGGAAACTTTGCGGGAGTACAATGAGCAGTTCTTC. Full variable domain (missing parts from reference TRBV5-5 and TRBJ2-1): DAGVTQSPTHLIKTRGQQVTLRCSPISGHKSVSWYQQVLGQGPQFIFQYYEKEERGRGNFPDRFSARQFPNYSSELNVNALLLGDSALYLCASSLETLREYNEQFFGPGTRLTVL.

This chain links TRBV20-1 with TRBJ1-4, with D possibly TRBD1 on 5 matching bases. CDR3 length: 14 amino acids. Germline V gene sequence: CDR1 DFQATT, CDR2 SNEGSKA (reference sequence). The V end lost 1 base, the J end lost 6 bases, and 12 bases lay between the germline ends. The CDR3 sequence is CSARGVGPYEKLFF. CDR3 sequence (DNA): TGCAGTGCTAGAGGAGTGGGGCCCTATGAAAAACTGTTTTTT.

This sequence joins TRBV27 and TRBJ1-2; D uncertain. Trimming took off 8 bases at V and 5 bases at J, with 15 bases between the two ends. CDR1 is MNHEY and CDR2 is SMNVEV in the germline V gene (reference sequence). The CDR3 runs to 13 residues. CDR3 DNA sequence: TGTGCCAGCTCCTACACCCGGGGTTATGGCTACACCTTC. Protein product: CASSYTRGYGYTF.

This chain uses TRBV7-9 with TRBJ2-2; maybe TRBD2 (6 bases). The CDR3 consists of 15 residues. V was shortened by 6 bases and J by 3 bases, with 14 bases between the two germline ends. Germline CDR1 is SEHNR and CDR2 is FQNEAQ (reference sequence). CDR3 in amino acids: CASRPEGDDTGELFF. The CDR3 region has the DNA TGTGCCAGCAGGCCGGAGGGCGACGACACCGGGGAGCTGTTTTTT.

The chain carries TRBV7-9 and TRBJ2-3; D is possibly TRBD1 (5 bases). The CDR3 is 13 residues long. CDR1 and CDR2 from the germline V gene are SEHNR and FQNEAQ (reference sequence). The V end lost 5 bases, the J end lost 9 bases, and 15 bases lay between the germline ends. For the CDR3, the DNA is TGTGCCAGCAGCCTAGGGGCCCCCGGGACGCAGTATTTT. It is translated as CASSLGAPGTQYF.

The CDR3 region is CSARGSGSTGELFF. The CDR3 DNA follows: TGCAGTGCTAGAGGTTCAGGGAGCACCGGGGAGCTGTTTTTT. The rearrangement joins TRBV20-1 to TRBJ2-2; either TRBD1 or TRBD2 may fit D (5 bases each). The V end lost 1 base, the J end lost 4 bases, and 10 bases lay between the germline ends. The CDR3 is made up of 14 amino acids. Looked up from germline, CDR1 is DFQATT and CDR2 is SNEGSKA (reference sequence).

The rearrangement links TRBV19 to TRBJ1-2, with D uncertain. This CDR3 has 15 residues. Deletions cut 5 bases from V and 4 bases from J, with 17 bases between. The germline CDR1 and CDR2 sequences are LNHDA and SQIVND (reference sequence). CDR3 bases: TGTGCCAGTAGTCCCCGGGAAAATCCCCTCTATGGCTACACCTTC. Translation gives CASSPRENPLYGYTF.

The CDR3: CAWSVWEVFRPQHF. Written as DNA, the CDR3 is TGTGCCTGGAGTGTATGGGAAGTGTTCAGGCCCCAGCATTTT. This sequence joins TRBV30 and TRBJ1-5; D not certain. With 0 bases removed from V and 9 bases from J, the gap between germline ends came to 15 bases. CDR3 length: 14 amino acids. Germline values: CDR1 GTSNPN, CDR2 SVGIG (reference sequence).

The chain carries TRBV18 and TRBJ2-3, with TRBD2 identical over 10 bases. V lost 4 bases, J lost 6 bases, and 10 bases stayed unmatched. Germline CDR1 and CDR2: KGHSH and LQKENI. CDR3 length: 16 residues. The CDR3 is CASSHKLAGTSDTQYF. Written as DNA, the CDR3 is TGTGCCAGCTCACATAAACTAGCGGGAACTTCTGATACGCAGTATTTT. The full variable domain, rest sourced from reference TRBV18 and TRBJ2-3, is NAGVMQNPRHLVRRRGQEARLRCSPMKGHSHVYWYRQLPEEGLKFMVYLQKENIIDESGMPKERFSAEFPKEGPSILRIQQVVRGDSAAYFCASSHKLAGTSDTQYFGPGTRLTVL.

The chain links TRBV20-1 to TRBJ2-2; 7 nucleotides align to TRBD2. The CDR3 contains 15 residues. The V and J ends lost 5 bases and 3 bases, in that order; junction bases with no gene match: 9. The germline CDR1 and CDR2 sequences are DFQATT and SNEGSKA (reference sequence). CDR3 in amino acids: CSAPWGGSDTGELFF. Here the CDR3 DNA reads TGCAGTGCTCCCTGGGGGGGATCAGACACCGGGGAGCTGTTTTTT.

This chain joins TRBV7-2 and TRBJ2-7; tentative D call: TRBD2 (5 bases). Germline loops: CDR1 SGHTA, CDR2 FQGNSA. The ends were cut back, 1 base at V and 5 bases at J, with 12 bases in the middle. The CDR3 loop spans 14 amino acids. CDR3 amino acids: CASSLVSGIHEQYF. CDR3 in DNA: TGTGCCAGCAGCTTAGTTTCGGGGATCCACGAGCAGTACTTC.

The V gene is TRBV20-1, the J gene TRBJ1-4; D unclear. The germline CDR1 and CDR2 sequences are DFQATT and SNEGSKA (reference sequence). The ends were cut back, 0 bases at V and 7 bases at J, with 12 bases in the middle. The CDR3 is 14 amino acids. CDR3 in DNA: TGCAGTGCTAGAGAAATGGCAGTTGGTGAAAAACTGTTTTTT. This translates into CSAREMAVGEKLFF.

This chain connects TRBV28 to TRBJ2-3; TRBD2 aligns across 8 bases. This CDR3 has 14 residues. V shed 8 bases and J 4 bases; nucleotides not matched to a gene: 8. CDR1 and CDR2 from the germline V gene are MDHEN and SYDVKM. The CDR3 DNA reads TGTGCCAGCGGGCAGCGGGAGCTCCCAGATACGCAGTATTTT. This gives the protein CASGQRELPDTQYF.

This rearrangement joins TRBV6-2 or TRBV6-3 to TRBJ1-2, with D hard to call. Germline V gene lookup returns CDR1 MNHEY and CDR2 SVGEGT. Trimming took off 4 bases at V and 7 bases at J, with 13 bases between the two ends. CDR3 length equals 13 residues. CDR3 sequence reads: CASSFQEKGGYTF. CDR3 sequence (DNA): TGTGCCAGCAGTTTCCAGGAAAAGGGTGGCTACACCTTC.

The chain has TRBV20-1 and TRBJ1-1; a weak D match, TRBD1 (5 bases). The CDR3 is 15 residues long. Trimming cost V 6 bases and J 0 bases, with 17 bases left between them. Looked up from germline, CDR1 is DFQATT and CDR2 is SNEGSKA (reference sequence). Here the CDR3 reads CSAEGSDGLNTEAFF. The CDR3, as DNA: TGCAGTGCCGAGGGGAGTGATGGTTTGAACACTGAAGCTTTCTTT.